This passage covers 9 T cell receptor beta chains from one sample sequenced in a study of identical twins. One entry per CDR3 protein, called by TCRdb with MiXCR from the 5' RACE reads. The sample carries 700,000 or so distinct CDR3 sequences, around 8.6% recorded once. This sample also belongs to another study, concerning yellow fever vaccine responses in identical twins.

Sample: PBMCs. All receptors derive from a young woman in good health.

This clonotype was recorded many times. V is TRBV29-1 and J is TRBJ2-2; no clear D gene. This CDR3 is 13 amino acids long. Germline assignment: CDR1 SQVTM and CDR2 ANQGSEA. The ends were cut back, 3 bases at V and 3 bases at J, with 8 bases in the middle. This chain's CDR3 is CSVDLPDTGELFF. The CDR3 DNA reads TGCAGCGTTGATTTACCTGACACCGGGGAGCTGTTTTTT.

The sample holds a few counts of this clonotype. The genes are TRBV15 and TRBJ2-7; 9 nucleotides align to TRBD2. CDR3 size: 15 residues. V lost 7 bases to trimming and J lost 7 bases; unmatched junction nucleotides: 14. CDR1 is LNHNV, CDR2 YYDKDF, per germline (reference sequence). CDR3 protein: CATNRRGSGSQEQYF. The CDR3 DNA follows: TGTGCCACCAATCGCCGGGGTAGCGGGAGCCAGGAGCAGTACTTC.

This clonotype appeared many times. This chain connects TRBV29-1 to TRBJ2-1; 7 bases are a match to TRBD2. The CDR3 has 14 residues. J lost 7 bases, V lost 3 bases, and 9 bases had no gene match. CDR1 is SQVTM and CDR2 is ANQGSEA in the germline V gene. CDR3 in amino acids: CSVDRDYELNEQFF. CDR3 bases: TGCAGCGTTGACCGGGACTATGAGTTGAATGAGCAGTTCTTC.

This clonotype appeared a few times. The chain recombines TRBV2 with TRBJ2-4, with D unresolved. Trimming pared 3 bases from V and 9 bases from J, leaving 12 bases between. Germline V gene lookup returns CDR1 SNHLY and CDR2 FYNNEI. The CDR3 sequence is 13 residues long. This CDR3 reads CASSDFSEGIQYF. Here the CDR3 DNA reads TGTGCCAGCAGTGATTTTTCTGAAGGCATTCAGTACTTC.

V gene TRBV27 combines with J gene TRBJ2-3; D is perhaps TRBD1 (6 bases). The germline V and J ends were trimmed by 0 bases and 4 bases, with 11 bases remaining between them. Germline lookup yields CDR1 MNHEY and CDR2 SMNVEV (reference sequence). The CDR3 has 15 amino acids. The CDR3 nucleotides read TGTGCCAGCAGTTTATCACAGGGTACCGCAGATACGCAGTATTTT. Its protein is CASSLSQGTADTQYF.

This clonotype showed up many times. V gene TRBV29-1 combines with J gene TRBJ2-3; 11 nucleotides agree with TRBD2. J gave up 6 bases and V 8 bases, and 13 bases lay outside the gene matches. CDR3 length: 15 amino acids. Germline V CDR1 and CDR2: SQVTM, ANQGSEA. This chain's CDR3 is CSLVGTSGRADTQYF. In DNA, the CDR3 is TGCAGCCTGGTTGGGACTAGCGGCCGGGCGGATACGCAGTATTTT.

This clonotype was seen only a few times. As DNA, the CDR3 is TGCAGTGCTAGAGTTCCAGGTATAGTTGAGCAGTTCTTC. It codes for CSARVPGIVEQFF. The chain carries TRBV20-1 and TRBJ2-1; D uncertain. This CDR3 region has 13 residues. Germline CDR1 is DFQATT and CDR2 is SNEGSKA (reference sequence). Trimming took off 1 base at V and 9 bases at J, with 13 bases between the two ends.

The genes are TRBV12-3 or TRBV12-4 and TRBJ2-1, with a weak D call TRBD2 (6 bases). This CDR3 has 15 amino acids. Trimming stripped 1 base from V and 8 bases from J, with 15 bases between. CDR3 loop: CASSLEGGSWHEQFF. The CDR3 nucleotides read TGTGCCAGCAGTTTAGAAGGAGGGTCGTGGCATGAGCAGTTCTTC.

This clonotype has just a few counts. This rearrangement joins TRBV6-2 or TRBV6-3 to TRBJ2-1; D call uncertain. The V end lost 2 bases, the J end lost 0 bases, and 17 bases lay between the germline ends. This CDR3 comprises 18 residues. In germline, CDR1 is MNHEY, CDR2 SVGEGT. The CDR3 DNA reads TGTGCCAGCAGTTACCCTTTCAGGACGCCTAGCTCCTACAATGAGCAGTTCTTC. Translated, it gives CASSYPFRTPSSYNEQFF.